The 24 T cell receptor beta chains below were found in one sample sequenced in a study of blood T cells in healthy people across ages. Alongside a J-beta primer mix, a sample-barcoded 5' primer served in a second PCR lasting about 6 to 11 cycles. TCRdb reprocessed the 5' RACE reads via MiXCR and lists one record per CDR3 protein. The table includes hundreds of thousands of distinct CDR3 sequences, approximately 24% detected once. The sample also formed part of further work on T cells of mothers and their children.

The specimen was blood. The receptors here all came from a boy between 5 and 17 years old in good health.

For the CDR3, the DNA is TGTGCCAGCAGCTTGATGGCAGGACCCGAATACACCGAAGAGACCCAGTACTTC. Its translation: CASSLMAGPEYTEETQYF. This sequence joins TRBV5-6 and TRBJ2-5; D is unclear. The germline CDR1 and CDR2 sequences are SGHDT and YYEEEE. The CDR3 sequence is 18 residues long. Deletions cut 1 base from V and 3 bases from J, with 22 bases between.

V usage is TRBV12-3 or TRBV12-4 and J usage is TRBJ1-6; TRBD1 aligns across 8 bases. V shed 6 bases, J shed 8 bases, and the junction held 3 bases outside the gene matches. The CDR3 is 13 residues long. The CDR3: CASSGQGDSPLHF. For the CDR3, the DNA is TGTGCCAGCAGCGGACAGGGCGATTCACCCCTCCACTTT.

The rearrangement links TRBV27 to TRBJ2-4; D gene uncertain. V was cut by 5 bases and J by 1 base, with 15 bases left in between. This CDR3 comprises 16 residues. The germline CDR1 and CDR2 sequences are MNHEY and SMNVEV (reference sequence). DNA of the CDR3: TGTGCCAGCAGTCAAACAGTGATGCGGGCCAAAAACATTCAGTACTTC. Translating gives CASSQTVMRAKNIQYF.

The chain carries TRBV12-3 or TRBV12-4 and TRBJ1-5; D is unresolved. The CDR3 is made up of 16 amino acids. Between the trimmed V and J ends, which lost 6 bases and 7 bases, there was a span of 22 bases. In DNA, the CDR3 is TGTGCCAGCAGCCTCGGGAGGGTGGCGGTAGGGCAGCCCCAGCATTTT. It is translated as CASSLGRVAVGQPQHF.

As DNA, the CDR3 is TGTGCCAGCAGCCGACAGGGGGGACCATCCTACGAGCAGTACTTC. It yields the protein CASSRQGGPSYEQYF. V gene TRBV9 combines with J gene TRBJ2-5, with TRBD1 matching over 9 bases. The J call could be wrong; TRBJ2-7 is a better fit for the DNA end. CDR3 length: 15 residues. Germline assignment: CDR1 SGDLS and CDR2 YYNGEE.

This clonotype was counted at least ten times. The rearrangement links TRBV12-3 or TRBV12-4 to TRBJ2-5; TRBD2 agrees at 7 bases. J gave up 4 bases and V 5 bases, and 4 bases lay outside the gene matches. This CDR3 contains 13 residues. CDR3 bases: TGTGCCAGCAGTCCGTCGGGGGGAGAGACCCAGTACTTC. Translating it yields CASSPSGGETQYF.

The gene calls are TRBV4-1 and TRBJ2-7; 9 bases agree with TRBD2. Per the germline V gene, CDR1 is MGHRA and CDR2 is YSYEKL. This CDR3 spans 17 amino acids. The junction had 9 bases not matched to a gene; V was cut back by 0 bases and J by 3 bases. CDR3 protein: CASSQDRGTSGRYEQYF. The DNA for the CDR3 is TGCGCCAGCAGCCAAGATCGGGGTACTAGCGGGCGCTACGAGCAGTACTTC.

The V gene is TRBV12-3 or TRBV12-4, the J gene TRBJ1-2; 7 bases agree with TRBD1. CDR3 size: 13 residues. Germline trimming cut 6 bases from V and 6 bases from J; bases unmatched to any gene: 7. The CDR3 here is CASSLQGPDGYTF. CDR3 DNA: TGTGCCAGCAGCCTACAGGGGCCGGATGGCTACACCTTC.

CDR3 coding DNA: TGTGCCAGCAGCCACCAACTGATCCCAGGGGAAGTAAGGGAAAAACTGTTTTTT. It codes for CASSHQLIPGEVREKLFF. This rearrangement joins TRBV3-1 to TRBJ1-4; D is possibly TRBD1 (6 bases). Germline CDR1 and CDR2: LGHDT and YNNKEL (reference sequence). This CDR3 is 18 amino acids long. Trimming stripped 3 bases from V and 8 bases from J, with 25 bases between.

The chain's CDR3 is CASSQVLGAGDEQFF. DNA for the CDR3: TGTGCCAGCAGCCAAGTCTTAGGAGCGGGAGATGAGCAGTTCTTC. This chain connects TRBV14 to TRBJ2-1; 8 bases are a match to TRBD2. This CDR3 comprises 15 residues. Germline loops: CDR1 SGHDN, CDR2 FVKESK. V lost 1 base and J lost 8; bases outside the gene matches: 7.

This chain links TRBV5-1 with TRBJ1-6; 9 nucleotides match TRBD1. Per the germline V gene, CDR1 is SGHRS and CDR2 is YFSETQ. Unmatched junction bases numbered 7, after V lost 2 bases and J lost 7 bases. CDR3 length: 16 residues. DNA for the CDR3: TGCGCCAGCAGCTTACCCTACAGGGGGCGAAATTCACCCCTCCACTTT. It specifies CASSLPYRGRNSPLHF.

This clonotype appeared a few times. This sequence joins TRBV12-3 or TRBV12-4 and TRBJ1-3; TRBD1 aligns across 7 bases. This CDR3 spans 15 amino acids. J gave up 0 bases and V 5 bases, and 4 bases lay outside the gene matches. The CDR3, as DNA: TGTGCCAGCAGTACGGGGACAGCCTCTGGAAACACCATATATTTT. This sequence encodes CASSTGTASGNTIYF.

The rearrangement joins TRBV7-9 to TRBJ1-4; D unresolved. V was clipped by 3 bases and J by 7 bases, with 9 bases between them. The CDR3 has 13 residues. CDR1 is SEHNR and CDR2 is FQNEAQ in the germline V gene (reference sequence). The CDR3 sequence is CASSLTLGEKLFF. CDR3 in DNA: TGTGCCAGCAGCTTGACACTGGGTGAAAAACTGTTTTTT.

The gene calls are TRBV5-6 and TRBJ2-5; 12 bases line up with TRBD2. The CDR3 is made up of 19 amino acids. The trim removed 1 base at V and 4 bases at J, leaving 14 bases unmatched. CDR1 is SGHDT, CDR2 YYEEEE, per germline. As DNA, the CDR3 is TGTGCCAGCAGCTTGTTTCTAGCGGGGGGGCTGACGGTAGGAGAGACCCAGTACTTC. This translates into CASSLFLAGGLTVGETQYF.

This clonotype was seen at least ten times. V and J are TRBV3-1 and TRBJ2-5, with a possible D match to TRBD2 (6 bases). The V gene lost 3 bases and the J gene lost 2 bases, with 7 bases spanning the gap. The CDR3 length is 13 residues. The germline V gene has CDR1 LGHDT and CDR2 YNNKEL (reference sequence). The CDR3 region is CASSQGGQETQYF. As DNA, the CDR3 is TGTGCCAGCAGCCAGGGGGGACAAGAGACCCAGTACTTC.

The rearrangement joins TRBV5-1 to TRBJ1-1; D may be TRBD1 (5 bases). CDR1 SGHRS and CDR2 YFSETQ come from the germline V gene. Trimming shortened V by 1 base and J by 6 bases, and 10 bases separated the two germline ends. The CDR3 sequence is 13 residues long. In nucleotides, the CDR3 is TGCGCCAGCAGCTTGACGGCGGGGGCTGAAGCTTTCTTT. Translated: CASSLTAGAEAFF. Full variable domain (rest looked up from reference TRBV5-1 and TRBJ1-1): KAGVTQTPRYLIKTRGQQVTLSCSPISGHRSVSWYQQTPGQGLQFLFEYFSETQRNKGNFPGRFSGRQFSNSRSEMNVSTLELGDSALYLCASSLTAGAEAFFGQGTRLTVV.

The chain has TRBV6-6 and TRBJ1-5; perhaps TRBD1 as D (5 bases). The CDR3 totals 15 residues. Germline assignment: CDR1 MNHNY and CDR2 SVGAGI (reference sequence). The V and J ends lost 2 bases and 4 bases respectively, with 12 bases between them. The CDR3 coding sequence is TGTGCCAGCAGTTACCTTGGGACGGTTAATCAGCCCCAGCATTTT. Its translation is CASSYLGTVNQPQHF.

The chain carries TRBV21-1 and TRBJ2-2; the DNA was not compared with TRBD2, the D call given in the table. TRBV21-1 counts as a pseudogene. This CDR3 has 15 amino acids. The CDR3 sequence is CAILAGPPDTGELFF. CDR3 bases: TGTGCCATCCTAGCGGGACCCCCGGACACCGGGGAGCTGTTTTTT.

This clonotype was counted only a few times. This rearrangement joins TRBV4-1 to TRBJ2-7; D uncertain. The germline gives CDR1 MGHRA, CDR2 YSYEKL. This CDR3 has 13 amino acids. The V gene lost 9 bases and the J gene lost 3 bases, with 15 bases spanning the gap. As DNA, the CDR3 is TGCGCCAGTTCACATGGACCGCTCTACGAGCAGTACTTC. It yields the protein CASSHGPLYEQYF.

V usage is TRBV5-1 and J usage is TRBJ1-6; 9 bases map to TRBD1. V lost 4 bases, J lost 5 bases, and 4 bases stayed unmatched. The CDR3 covers 15 residues. CDR1 and CDR2 from the germline V gene are SGHRS and YFSETQ. The CDR3 region has the DNA TGCGCCAGCAGCGTACAGGGGGCGCATAATTCACCCCTCCACTTT. It specifies CASSVQGAHNSPLHF.

This clonotype was seen a handful of times. This rearrangement joins TRBV12-3 or TRBV12-4 to TRBJ1-3; 8 bases match TRBD1. This CDR3 is built from 15 residues. The J segment lost 3 bases and the V segment lost 4 bases, leaving 5 bases of the junction unmatched. The CDR3 nucleotides are TGTGCCAGCAGTTCCGGACAGGGAGATGGAAACACCATATATTTT. This gives the protein CASSSGQGDGNTIYF.

This clonotype was recorded many times. This chain joins TRBV7-3 and TRBJ2-5; TRBD2 matches 7 bases. The V gene's germline CDR1 is SGHTA and CDR2 FQGTGA. V lost 5 bases, J lost 3 bases, and 3 bases stayed unmatched. The CDR3 is 13 amino acids. The CDR3 protein is CASSAGLEETQYF. DNA of the CDR3: TGTGCCAGCAGCGCCGGACTAGAAGAGACCCAGTACTTC.

This clonotype appeared a few times. The gene calls are TRBV20-1 and TRBJ2-1, with 8 bases aligning to TRBD2. The junction had 11 bases not matched to a gene; V was cut back by 4 bases and J by 15 bases. CDR1 is DFQATT and CDR2 is SNEGSKA in the germline V gene (reference sequence). The CDR3 has 12 amino acids. CDR3 nucleotides: TGCAGTGCTAAGGGAGCGGGGGCTCCCCCGTTCTTC. Translated, it gives CSAKGAGAPPFF.

This chain uses TRBV12-3 or TRBV12-4 with TRBJ2-5; the D call may be TRBD1 or TRBD2 (5 bases each). The V and J ends lost 4 bases and 4 bases respectively, with 13 bases between them. The CDR3 runs 14 residues. The CDR3, as DNA: TGTGCCAGCAGTTGGGACGAGGTCCCAGAGACCCAGTACTTC. It yields the protein CASSWDEVPETQYF.